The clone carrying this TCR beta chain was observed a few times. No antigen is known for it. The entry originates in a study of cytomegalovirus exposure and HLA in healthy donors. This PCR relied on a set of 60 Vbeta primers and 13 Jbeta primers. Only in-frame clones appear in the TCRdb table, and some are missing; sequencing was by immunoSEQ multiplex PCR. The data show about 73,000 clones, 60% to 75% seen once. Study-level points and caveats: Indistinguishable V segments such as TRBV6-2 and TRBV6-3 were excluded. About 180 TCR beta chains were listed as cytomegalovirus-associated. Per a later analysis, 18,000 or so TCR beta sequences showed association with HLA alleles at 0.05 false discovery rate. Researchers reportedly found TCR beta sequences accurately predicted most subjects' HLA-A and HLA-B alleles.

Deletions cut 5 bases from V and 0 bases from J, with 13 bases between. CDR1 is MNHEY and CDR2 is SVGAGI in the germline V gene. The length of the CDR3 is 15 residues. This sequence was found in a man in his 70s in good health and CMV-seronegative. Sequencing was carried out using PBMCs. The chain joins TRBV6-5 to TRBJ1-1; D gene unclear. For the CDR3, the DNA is TGTGCCAGCAGTGCTGGCGGATGGGTGAACACTGAAGCTTTCTTT. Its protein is CASSAGGWVNTEAFF.